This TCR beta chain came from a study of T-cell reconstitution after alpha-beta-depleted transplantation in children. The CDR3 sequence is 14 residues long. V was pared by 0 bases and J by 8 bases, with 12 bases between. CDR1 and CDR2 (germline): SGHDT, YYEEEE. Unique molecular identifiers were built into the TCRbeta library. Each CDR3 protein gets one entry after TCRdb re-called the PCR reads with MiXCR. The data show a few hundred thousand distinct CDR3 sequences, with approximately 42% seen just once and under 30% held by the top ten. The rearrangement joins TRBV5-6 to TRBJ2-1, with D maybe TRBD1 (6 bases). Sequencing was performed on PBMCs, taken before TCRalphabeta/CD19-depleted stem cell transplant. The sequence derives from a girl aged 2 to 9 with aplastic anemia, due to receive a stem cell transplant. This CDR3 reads CASSLGWTDYEQFF. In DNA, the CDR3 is TGTGCCAGCAGCTTGGGCTGGACAGACTATGAGCAGTTCTTC.